The 20 T cell receptor beta chains below all came from one sample that was sequenced in a study of control samples from healthy donors and cancer patients. Assay: immunoSEQ multiplex PCR; the TCRdb copy retains only in-frame clones and omits some. The sample carries around 110,000 clones, approximately 92% recorded once. The sequenced material came from PBMCs. The receptor source for this set is a woman aged 45-59 years with colorectal cancer.

The V call is TRBV7-9, the J call TRBJ1-4; D is undetermined. Trimming took 4 bases from V and 5 from J, leaving 8 bases between them. Germline-derived CDR1 and CDR2 are SEHNR and FQNEAQ (reference sequence). The CDR3 has 13 residues. The CDR3 nucleotides read TGTGCCAGCAGCTCCAGACGGAATGAAAAACTGTTTTTT. It is translated as CASSSRRNEKLFF.

The rearrangement links TRBV5-4 to TRBJ1-5, with a tentative D call TRBD1 (5 bases). Germline CDR1 reads SGHNT; CDR2 reads YYREEE (reference sequence). The CDR3 extends over 13 amino acids. Trimming shortened V by 3 bases and J by 5 bases, and 9 bases separated the two germline ends. The CDR3 nucleotides read TGTGCCAGCAGCTGGGGCGCCGATCAGCCCCAGCATTTT. Its protein product is CASSWGADQPQHF.

The CDR3 here is CASSRTGFSGYTF. The DNA of the CDR3 is TGTGCCAGCAGCAGGACAGGGTTCTCTGGCTACACCTTC. V is TRBV7-2 and J is TRBJ1-2; TRBD1 agrees at 8 bases. This CDR3 is built from 13 residues. The trim removed 5 bases at V and 7 bases at J, leaving 6 bases unmatched. Germline lookup yields CDR1 SGHTA and CDR2 FQGNSA.

This sequence joins TRBV6-6 and TRBJ2-5, with D tentatively TRBD2 (6 bases). V gave up 2 bases and J gave up 1 base, with 8 bases separating them. Per germline, CDR1 MNHNY and CDR2 SVGAGI (reference sequence). This CDR3 has 14 residues. DNA for the CDR3: TGTGCCAGCAGTTACGGAGCGGGCCAAGAGACCCAGTACTTC. Encoded protein: CASSYGAGQETQYF.

DNA of the CDR3: TGTGCCAGCAGTGTGGCCGGGACAGGGGGCAACGAGCAGTACTTC. This codes for CASSVAGTGGNEQYF. The chain uses TRBV25-1 and TRBJ2-7, with TRBD1 identical over 12 bases. This CDR3 region has 15 residues. Germline V gene lookup returns CDR1 MGHDK and CDR2 SYGVNS. The junction had 6 bases not matched to a gene; V was cut back by 4 bases and J by 5 bases.

This chain connects TRBV24-1 to TRBJ2-3; D might be TRBD2 (5 bases). CDR1 and CDR2 (germline): KGHDR, SFDVKD. The V and J ends lost 6 bases and 6 bases respectively, with 15 bases between them. This CDR3 is 14 amino acids long. The CDR3 loop is CATSTWRPGDTQYF. The CDR3 DNA reads TGTGCCACCAGTACCTGGCGACCGGGGGATACGCAGTATTTT.

V usage is TRBV5-1 and J usage is TRBJ1-3; D not certain. This CDR3 has 13 amino acids. CDR1 is SGHRS and CDR2 is YFSETQ in the germline V gene. V was clipped by 4 bases and J by 0 bases, with 5 bases between them. CDR3 in DNA: TGCGCCAGCAGCAGGAGCTCTGGAAACACCATATATTTT. It encodes CASSRSSGNTIYF.

The chain uses TRBV9 and TRBJ2-4; a possible D gene is TRBD2 (6 bases). V was shortened by 5 bases and J by 4 bases, with 19 bases between the two germline ends. The CDR3 extends over 16 amino acids. Germline V lookup: CDR1 SGDLS, CDR2 YYNGEE. CDR3 protein: CASRIHRDSTKNIQYF. The CDR3 DNA sequence: TGTGCCAGCAGAATACACCGGGACTCCACAAAAAACATTCAGTACTTC.

The V and J genes are TRBV14 and TRBJ2-1; perhaps TRBD2 as D (7 bases). V was trimmed by 3 bases and J by 7 bases, leaving 22 bases between them. The CDR3 runs 17 residues. Germline V lookup: CDR1 SGHDN, CDR2 FVKESK. For the CDR3, the DNA is TGTGCCAGCAGCCACCTCCGGGGGGCCGCGGAGGGGAATGAGCAGTTCTTC. Translation gives CASSHLRGAAEGNEQFF.

This sequence joins TRBV11-2 and TRBJ2-7; D tentatively reads TRBD1 or TRBD2 (7 bases each). The CDR3 length is 16 residues. Deletions cut 4 bases from V and 13 bases from J, with 29 bases between. From germline, CDR1 is SGHAT and CDR2 FQNNGV. The CDR3 is CASSSRRAHGGTVVYF. In nucleotides, the CDR3 is TGTGCCAGCAGCTCCCGACGCGCCCACGGGGGGACAGTGGTATACTTC.

This clone was detected only once. The chain has TRBV6-6 and TRBJ2-7; TRBD2 matches at 12 bases. V was clipped by 8 bases and J by 2 bases; unmatched bases: 1. Germline V gene lookup returns CDR1 MNHNY and CDR2 SVGAGI (reference sequence). The CDR3 consists of 13 residues. This chain's CDR3 is CASGLAGTYEQYF. Here the CDR3 DNA reads TGTGCCAGCGGACTAGCGGGAACCTACGAGCAGTACTTC.

The rearrangement uses TRBV28 and TRBJ2-1, with TRBD2 matching over 10 bases. CDR1 MDHEN and CDR2 SYDVKM come from the germline V gene. V dropped 2 bases and J dropped 6; count of bases not matched to a gene: 7. The CDR3 consists of 16 residues. CDR3 nucleotides: TGTGCCAGCAGTTTAAGGATCCAGCGGGAGGGCAATGAGCAGTTCTTC. Protein sequence: CASSLRIQREGNEQFF. Variable domain in full (rest from reference TRBV28 and TRBJ2-1): DVKVTQSSRYLVKRTGEKVFLECVQDMDHENMFWYRQDPGLGLRLIYFSYDVKMKEKGDIPEGYSVSREKKERFSLILESASTNQTSMYLCASSLRIQREGNEQFFGPGTRLTVL.

This chain links TRBV27 with TRBJ2-1; D is ambiguous. Trimming cost V 6 bases and J 1 base, with 19 bases left between them. CDR3 size: 17 residues. CDR1 is MNHEY and CDR2 is SMNVEV in the germline V gene (reference sequence). The CDR3 spells CASSHSGPLGSYNEQFF. Written as DNA, the CDR3 is TGTGCCAGCAGCCACTCCGGACCGCTAGGGTCCTACAATGAGCAGTTCTTC.

This clone was detected only a few times. The chain combines TRBV19 with TRBJ1-2, with a possible D match to TRBD1 (5 bases). Germline CDR1 LNHDA, CDR2 SQIVND (reference sequence). The CDR3 spans 13 residues. V was clipped by 8 bases and J by 3 bases, with 13 bases between them. The CDR3 is CASGQGLHYGYTF. The CDR3 nucleotides are TGTGCCAGTGGTCAGGGCCTACACTATGGCTACACCTTC. The whole variable domain, filled in from reference TRBV19 and TRBJ1-2, reads DGGITQSPKYLFRKEGQNVTLSCEQNLNHDAMYWYRQDPGQGLRLIYYSQIVNDFQKGDIAEGYSVSREKKESFPLTVTSAQKNPTAFYLCASGQGLHYGYTFGSGTRLTVV.

The V gene is TRBV5-1, the J gene TRBJ2-7; TRBD1 aligns across 12 bases. The germline gives CDR1 SGHRS, CDR2 YFSETQ. The CDR3 totals 15 residues. V was pared by 3 bases and J by 4 bases, with 5 bases of the junction left unmatched. CDR3 sequence (DNA): TGCGCCAGCAGCTGGGGGACAGGGGGCGATTACGAGCAGTACTTC. Translation gives CASSWGTGGDYEQYF.

The chain employs TRBV12-3 or TRBV12-4 and TRBJ2-7, with unresolved D. The CDR3 sequence is 13 residues long. Trimming cost V 4 bases and J 6 bases, with 13 bases left between them. The CDR3 nucleotides read TGTGCCAGCAGTTACTCATCGGCTGGCGAGCAGTACTTC. Amino acids: CASSYSSAGEQYF.

This clone was counted once. The gene calls are TRBV19 and TRBJ2-5; 14 positions agree with TRBD2. Germline CDR1 reads LNHDA; CDR2 reads SQIVND (reference sequence). Trimming took 5 bases from V and 3 from J; bases not matched to a gene: 14. CDR3 length equals 19 residues. The CDR3 coding sequence is TGTGCCAGTAGTGATTCAGGACTAGCGGGAGGTCTACTTGAAGAGACCCAGTACTTC. Its protein is CASSDSGLAGGLLEETQYF.

The chain combines TRBV12-2 with TRBJ1-4; TRBD1 is taken as the D call from the table, unchecked against the DNA. TRBV12-2 is shown as a pseudogene. The CDR3 contains 21 residues. The CDR3: CASRLAGQGIALRPTNEKLFF. The CDR3 bases are TGTGCAAGTCGCCTCGCGGGACAGGGGATCGCCCTGAGACCAACTAATGAAAAACTGTTTTTT.

The V and J genes are TRBV6-1 and TRBJ2-5; D perhaps matches TRBD1 (6 bases). Germline CDR1 is MNHNS and CDR2 is SASEGT. Deletions cut 3 bases from V and 5 bases from J, with 7 bases between. CDR3 length: 12 residues. The CDR3 DNA is TGTGCCAGCAGTGATAGGGGGGAGACCCAGTACTTC. It encodes CASSDRGETQYF.

The chain is built from TRBV7-9 and TRBJ2-3, with TRBD1 matching 9 bases. The CDR3 contains 14 residues. J lost 1 base, V lost 6 bases, and 2 bases had no gene match. Germline V gene sequence: CDR1 SEHNR, CDR2 FQNEAQ (reference sequence). The CDR3 spells CASSTGGGTDTQYF. The CDR3 DNA reads as TGTGCCAGCAGTACAGGGGGCGGCACAGATACGCAGTATTTT.